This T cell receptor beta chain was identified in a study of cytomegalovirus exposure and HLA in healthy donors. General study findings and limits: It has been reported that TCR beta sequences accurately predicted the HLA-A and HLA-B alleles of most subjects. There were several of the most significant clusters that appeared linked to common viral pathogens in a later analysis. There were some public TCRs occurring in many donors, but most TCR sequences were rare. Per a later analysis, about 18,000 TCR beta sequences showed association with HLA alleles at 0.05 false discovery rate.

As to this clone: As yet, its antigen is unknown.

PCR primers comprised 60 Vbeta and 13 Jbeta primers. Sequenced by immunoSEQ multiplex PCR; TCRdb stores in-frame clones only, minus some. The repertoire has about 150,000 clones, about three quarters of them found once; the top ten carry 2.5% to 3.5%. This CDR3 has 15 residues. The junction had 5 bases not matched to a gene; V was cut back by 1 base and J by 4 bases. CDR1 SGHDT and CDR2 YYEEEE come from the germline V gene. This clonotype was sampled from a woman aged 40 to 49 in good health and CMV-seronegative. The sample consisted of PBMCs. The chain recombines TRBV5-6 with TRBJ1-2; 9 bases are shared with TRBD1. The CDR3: CASSLRDRDRYGYTF. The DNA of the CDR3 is TGTGCCAGCAGCTTGCGGGACAGGGATCGCTATGGCTACACCTTC. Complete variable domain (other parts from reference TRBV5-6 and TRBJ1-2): DAGVTQSPTHLIKTRGQQVTLRCSPKSGHDTVSWYQQALGQGPQFIFQYYEEEERQRGNFPDRFSGHQFPNYSSELNVNALLLGDSALYLCASSLRDRDRYGYTFGSGTRLTVV.